These 14 T cell receptor beta chains came from one sample sequenced in a study of long-term antiretroviral therapy in people with HIV. Researchers report immunoSEQ v3.0 was run at survey level. Sequencing was performed with immunoSEQ multiplex PCR; in TCRdb, only in-frame clones are kept and a portion is missing. The profile shows 20,000 or so clones, roughly 75% of them singletons. Sequenced here: unsorted PBMCs, sampled 2.9 years after starting antiretroviral therapy. The receptors come from a woman aged 25 to 39 with HIV.

The genes are TRBV4-1 and TRBJ1-2; no definite D call. Deletions cut 0 bases from V and 0 bases from J, with 17 bases between. CDR3 length: 18 residues. From germline, CDR1 is MGHRA and CDR2 YSYEKL. The CDR3 region has the DNA TGCGCCAGCAGCCAAGATCTCGATCTCCACACCGCTAACTATGGCTACACCTTC. The encoded protein is CASSQDLDLHTANYGYTF.

The count of this clone is one. This chain connects TRBV30 to TRBJ2-3; a possible D gene is TRBD1 (6 bases). CDR3 length: 18 amino acids. Germline assignment: CDR1 GTSNPN and CDR2 SVGIG (reference sequence). Trimming removed 5 bases at V and 2 bases at J, with 26 bases between. The CDR3 DNA sequence: TGTGCCTGGGACCGGGACACAAATTCCTGGGCCCACACAGATACGCAGTATTTT. This sequence encodes CAWDRDTNSWAHTDTQYF. The variable domain in full, with the rest retrieved from reference TRBV30 and TRBJ2-3, is SQTIHQWPATLVQPVGSPLSLECTVEGTSNPNLYWYRQAAGRGLQLLFYSVGIGQISSEVPQNLSASRPQDRQFILSSKKLLLSDSGFYLCAWDRDTNSWAHTDTQYFGPGTRLTVL.

DNA of the CDR3: TGTGCCACCGGATACCTGAACACTGAAGCTTTCTTT. Amino acids: CATGYLNTEAFF. V gene TRBV2 combines with J gene TRBJ1-1; no clear D. This CDR3 spans 12 amino acids. Trimming shortened V by 10 bases and J by 0 bases, and 9 bases separated the two germline ends. The germline CDR1 and CDR2 sequences are SNHLY and FYNNEI. The variable domain in full, with the rest retrieved from reference TRBV2 and TRBJ1-1, is EPEVTQTPSHQVTQMGQEVILRCVPISNHLYFYWYRQILGQKVEFLVSFYNNEISEKSEIFDDQFSVERPDGSNFTLKIRSTKLEDSAMYFCATGYLNTEAFFGQGTRLTVV.

V and J are TRBV27 and TRBJ2-5; D not resolved. Germline lookup yields CDR1 MNHEY and CDR2 SMNVEV (reference sequence). Trimming removed 2 bases from V and 4 bases from J, with 11 bases in between. CDR3 size: 14 residues. The CDR3 region is CASSLNRPGETQYF. The CDR3 DNA is TGTGCCAGCAGTTTAAATCGGCCCGGAGAGACCCAGTACTTC.

The chain is built from TRBV5-6 and TRBJ2-1; D gene unclear. This CDR3 is built from 17 residues. Germline-derived CDR1 and CDR2 are SGHDT and YYEEEE. V lost 0 bases and J lost 0, with 13 bases in between. For the CDR3, the DNA is TGTGCCAGCAGCTTGGTCATCGGGTTAAGCTCCTACAATGAGCAGTTCTTC. Encoded protein: CASSLVIGLSSYNEQFF.

The chain recombines TRBV6-5 with TRBJ1-1; D gene uncertain. There are 13 residues in the CDR3. V shed 6 bases and J shed 4 bases, with 12 bases lying between them. CDR1 and CDR2 (germline): MNHEY, SVGAGI. The CDR3 region is CASRGSPPTEAFF. The CDR3 bases are TGTGCCAGCAGGGGCAGTCCTCCCACTGAAGCTTTCTTT.

The chain employs TRBV5-8 and TRBJ1-1, with 8 bases lining up with TRBD1. The CDR3 is 14 residues long. Germline CDR1 and CDR2: SGHTS and YDEGEE. J was trimmed by 5 bases and V by 4 bases; bases with no gene match: 7. CDR3 DNA: TGTGCCAGCAGCCTCGGACAGGGAGTGACTGAAGCTTTCTTT. Protein: CASSLGQGVTEAFF.

The chain has TRBV19 and TRBJ1-1; 9 positions agree with TRBD1. This CDR3 is 14 amino acids long. CDR1 LNHDA and CDR2 SQIVND come from the germline V gene (reference sequence). V was clipped by 3 bases and J by 4 bases; unmatched bases: 3. Here the CDR3 reads CASSIRGQGTEAFF. CDR3 sequence (DNA): TGTGCCAGTAGTATTAGGGGACAGGGCACTGAAGCTTTCTTT.

V and J are TRBV7-6 and TRBJ1-1; D is undetermined. The V end was cut by 1 base, the J end by 1 base, with 7 bases between. This CDR3 contains 14 residues. Germline V gives CDR1 SGHVS, CDR2 FNYEAQ. The CDR3 loop is CASSLEGRNTEAFF. DNA of the CDR3: TGTGCCAGCAGCTTAGAGGGCCGGAACACTGAAGCTTTCTTT. The full variable domain, with the rest looked up from reference TRBV7-6 and TRBJ1-1, is GAGVSQSPRYKVTKRGQDVALRCDPISGHVSLYWYRQALGQGPEFLTYFNYEAQQDKSGLPNDRFSAERPEGSISTLTIQRTEQRDSAMYRCASSLEGRNTEAFFGQGTRLTVV.

The gene calls are TRBV28 and TRBJ2-2; D not resolved. With 3 bases removed from V and 6 bases from J, the gap between germline ends came to 11 bases. The V gene's germline CDR1 is MDHEN and CDR2 SYDVKM. The CDR3 has 14 residues. The CDR3 DNA follows: TGTGCCAGCAGTTTGGCAGGAGAAGCCGGGGAGCTGTTTTTT. As protein: CASSLAGEAGELFF. The full variable domain, rest sourced from reference TRBV28 and TRBJ2-2, is DVKVTQSSRYLVKRTGEKVFLECVQDMDHENMFWYRQDPGLGLRLIYFSYDVKMKEKGDIPEGYSVSREKKERFSLILESASTNQTSMYLCASSLAGEAGELFFGEGSRLTVL.

In its sample, this clone was seen a few times. The CDR3 bases are TGTGCCAGCAGCCCAATCCAGACAGGAACCTACGAGCAGTACGTC. This translates into CASSPIQTGTYEQYV. The chain couples TRBV6-6 to TRBJ2-7, with D tentatively TRBD1 (6 bases). Germline V gives CDR1 MNHNY, CDR2 SVGAGI (reference sequence). This CDR3 has 15 residues. V dropped 6 bases and J dropped 2 bases, with 17 bases sitting between them.

The chain has TRBV10-3 and TRBJ2-5; TRBD2 matches 9 bases. The CDR3 consists of 15 residues. CDR1 and CDR2 (germline): ENHRY, SYGVKD. Germline trimming cut 2 bases from V and 4 bases from J; bases unmatched to any gene: 5. The CDR3, as DNA: TGTGCCATCAGTGAGCAGCGGGGGGCTTCAGAGACCCAGTACTTC. Translation gives CAISEQRGASETQYF.

This chain uses TRBV30 with TRBJ2-7, with 7 bases that match TRBD1. Germline CDR1 reads GTSNPN; CDR2 reads SVGIG (reference sequence). CDR3 size: 12 residues. V lost 7 bases to trimming and J lost 3 bases; unmatched junction nucleotides: 6. The CDR3 DNA follows: TGTGCCTTCGGCGGACAGGTCTACGAGCAGTACTTC. Its protein is CAFGGQVYEQYF.

V usage is TRBV18 and J usage is TRBJ2-1; 11 bases agree with TRBD2. Germline V CDR1 and CDR2: KGHSH, LQKENI. The length of the CDR3 is 18 residues. Losses at the gene ends were 0 bases for V and 4 bases for J; bases not matched to a gene: 8. The CDR3 DNA sequence: TGTGCCAGCTCACCACCGGATAGCGGGGGGGCCAGGTACAATGAGCAGTTCTTC. It specifies CASSPPDSGGARYNEQFF.